The 17 T cell receptor beta chains below all came from one sample that was sequenced in a study of blood T cells in healthy people across ages (dated by TCRdb to 2014 to 2015). Library preparation used 5' RACE. A second PCR of about 6 to 11 cycles was performed with a sample-barcoded 5' primer and a J-beta primer mix. TCRdb reworked the public reads: Q25 trimming with fastp, MiXCR clone assembly, productive beta chains retained. One record per CDR3 amino acid sequence lists the most common genes and DNA. The sample table holds around 2 million distinct CDR3 sequences, of which approximately 39% were seen once. More than 20% of the sample lies in the top ten. The sequenced sample consisted of blood. The receptors come from a human donor in good health.

The table lists this clonotype with a few counts. CDR3 sequence: CASSFQGRYYEQYF. The CDR3 DNA sequence: TGCGCCAGCAGCTTCCAGGGGAGGTACTACGAGCAGTACTTC. The gene calls are TRBV5-1 and TRBJ2-7, with D tentatively TRBD1 or TRBD2 (6 bases each). This CDR3 is 14 amino acids long. The V end lost 2 bases, the J end lost 3 bases, and 12 bases lay between the germline ends. CDR1 is SGHRS and CDR2 is YFSETQ in the germline V gene.

The chain has TRBV5-1 and TRBJ2-4, with D possibly matching TRBD1 (5 bases). Germline values: CDR1 SGHRS, CDR2 YFSETQ. The CDR3 has 16 amino acids. V was shortened by 4 bases and J by 0 bases, with 14 bases between the two germline ends. The CDR3 protein is CASSPIDSLAKNIQYF. In DNA form, the CDR3 reads TGCGCCAGCAGCCCAATCGACAGTCTAGCCAAAAACATTCAGTACTTC.

The chain has TRBV4-1 and TRBJ1-5; D remains ambiguous. This CDR3 comprises 15 residues. Germline loops: CDR1 MGHRA, CDR2 YSYEKL. V lost 3 bases to trimming and J lost 3 bases, with 12 bases between them. For the CDR3, the DNA is TGCGCCAGCAGCCAGTGGCAGTTTTCCAATCAGCCCCAGCATTTT. Protein: CASSQWQFSNQPQHF.

The V call is TRBV7-3, the J call TRBJ1-1; a possible D gene is TRBD1 (6 bases). CDR3 length: 13 residues. Per germline, CDR1 SGHTA and CDR2 FQGTGA. V shed 6 bases and J shed 8 bases, with 16 bases lying between them. The CDR3 nucleotides are TGTGCCAGCAGGTCACGGGACACGGAGGAAGCTTTCTTT. Protein: CASRSRDTEEAFF.

This clonotype has just a few counts. This chain connects TRBV9 to TRBJ1-2; TRBD1 agrees at 11 bases. The V segment lost 3 bases and the J segment 8 bases; nucleotides outside the gene matches: 9. This CDR3 is built from 15 residues. Per germline, CDR1 SGDLS and CDR2 YYNGEE. CDR3 region: CASSASDRGLTGYTF. The CDR3 bases are TGTGCCAGCAGCGCCTCGGACAGGGGGCTTACAGGCTACACCTTC.

This clonotype came up a few times. The chain is built from TRBV2 and TRBJ2-3; D gene ambiguous. The germline gives CDR1 SNHLY, CDR2 FYNNEI. The V and J ends lost 6 bases and 2 bases respectively, with 15 bases between them. The CDR3 length is 15 residues. The CDR3 region has the DNA TGTGCCAGCAGCCGAGTGAACCTAAACACAGATACGCAGTATTTT. Translation: CASSRVNLNTDTQYF.

This clonotype was recorded only once. The CDR3: CASSLVKTGNTEAFF. The CDR3 DNA is TGTGCCAGCAGCTTAGTAAAGACAGGGAACACTGAAGCTTTCTTT. The rearrangement joins TRBV7-2 to TRBJ1-1, with D perhaps TRBD1 (6 bases). V was trimmed by 1 base and J by 1 base, leaving 10 bases between them. The germline V gene has CDR1 SGHTA and CDR2 FQGNSA. The CDR3 is made up of 15 amino acids. The variable domain in full, with the rest retrieved from reference TRBV7-2 and TRBJ1-1, is GAGVSQSPSNKVTEKGKDVELRCDPISGHTALYWYRQSLGQGLEFLIYFQGNSAPDKSGLPSDRFSAERTGGSVSTLTIQRTQQEDSAVYLCASSLVKTGNTEAFFGQGTRLTVV.

This chain links TRBV7-2 with TRBJ1-2; the D gene is possibly TRBD1 (5 bases). V lost 5 bases, J lost 4 bases, and 17 bases lay in between. The CDR3 contains 15 residues. From germline, CDR1 is SGHTA and CDR2 FQGNSA. As DNA, the CDR3 is TGTGCCAGCAGCGCCAGGGTAGCGGTTCCCTATGGCTACACCTTC. Amino acids: CASSARVAVPYGYTF.

This clonotype has only a few counts. The gene calls are TRBV20-1 and TRBJ2-5, with 8 bases that match TRBD1. There are 15 residues in the CDR3. Trimming cost V 2 bases and J 5 bases; bases outside gene matches: 10. Germline CDR1 reads DFQATT; CDR2 reads SNEGSKA (reference sequence). In DNA form, the CDR3 reads TGCAGTGCTAGAACCGGGACAGGTTCTTGGGAGACCCAGTACTTC. Translated: CSARTGTGSWETQYF.

This clonotype occurred a few times. The rearrangement uses TRBV7-8 and TRBJ2-3, with 8 bases fitting TRBD2. The CDR3 has 16 amino acids. Germline lookup yields CDR1 SGHVS and CDR2 FQNEAQ. V lost 5 bases to trimming and J lost 1 base; unmatched junction nucleotides: 8. This chain's CDR3 is CASSSGGHPGTDTQYF. The CDR3 DNA is TGTGCCAGCAGCAGCGGGGGACACCCGGGCACAGATACGCAGTATTTT.

Points on this clonotype: Its ends do not fully match the called genes, so a read error is possible. The chain is built from TRBV5-6 and TRBJ2-5; D is uncertain. This CDR3 region has 15 residues. Germline V gives CDR1 SGHDT, CDR2 YYEEEE. CDR3 DNA sequence: TGTGCCAGCTCGTTTTTGTCAGCTCCTAAAGAGACTCAGTACTTC. Protein product: CASSFLSAPKETQYF. Variable domain in full (rest from reference TRBV5-6 and TRBJ2-5): DAGVTQSPTHLIKTRGQQVTLRCSPKSGHDTVSWYQQALGQGPQFIFQYYEEEERQRGNFPDRFSGHQFPNYSSELNVNALLLGDSALYLCASSFLSAPKETQYFGPGTRLLVL.

The rearrangement links TRBV12-3 or TRBV12-4 to TRBJ1-2; 7 nucleotides match TRBD1. V lost 8 bases and J lost 4; bases outside the gene matches: 7. The CDR3 is 13 amino acids. In nucleotides, the CDR3 is TGTGCCAGCTCCAGGGGGATAAGCTATGGCTACACCTTC. Translated, it gives CASSRGISYGYTF.

This chain uses TRBV7-8 with TRBJ2-4; D is possibly TRBD1 or TRBD2 (5 bases each). The tail of the sequence fits TRBJ2-7 better, so the J call may be wrong. The CDR3 sequence is 15 residues long. The germline V gene encodes CDR1 SGHVS and CDR2 FQNEAQ. CDR3 loop: CASSPGTVLTYEQYF. DNA for the CDR3: TGTGCCAGCAGCCCCGGGACGGTTTTGACCTACGAGCAGTACTTC.

The CDR3 nucleotides read TGCAGTGCTCGGGGGCCTTCTAGCACAGATACGCAGTATTTT. Amino acid sequence: CSARGPSSTDTQYF. This chain joins TRBV20-1 and TRBJ2-3, with D possibly being TRBD1 or TRBD2 (6 bases each). The germline V gene encodes CDR1 DFQATT and CDR2 SNEGSKA (reference sequence). V lost 5 bases and J 0 bases, leaving 12 bases between the germline ends. The CDR3 has 14 residues.

V usage is TRBV4-3 and J usage is TRBJ2-7, with 8 nucleotides matching TRBD1. CDR3 length: 15 residues. Per germline, CDR1 LGHNA and CDR2 YSLEER. V was clipped by 1 base and J by 2 bases; unmatched bases: 4. The DNA for the CDR3 is TGCGCCAGCAGCCAAGGTTGGGACAGGACCTACGAGCAGTACTTC. Translation gives CASSQGWDRTYEQYF.

Details on this clonotype: This may come from a read error, since a much larger clone is one base off. The chain employs TRBV29-1 and TRBJ2-4; D uncertain. The CDR3 consists of 13 residues. Germline V gene lookup returns CDR1 SQVTM and CDR2 ANQGSEA. The ends were cut back, 6 bases at V and 13 bases at J, with 22 bases in the middle. CDR3 sequence reads: CSVLIGRGVEQYF. The CDR3 DNA reads TGCAGCGTCCTGATAGGTCGCGGTGTTGAGCAGTACTTC.

This clonotype was counted between two and nine times. The chain combines TRBV27 with TRBJ1-2; D may be TRBD1 (5 bases). V was shortened by 5 bases and J by 0 bases, with 16 bases between the two germline ends. The CDR3 runs to 16 residues. The germline V gene encodes CDR1 MNHEY and CDR2 SMNVEV (reference sequence). The CDR3 DNA is TGTGCCAGCAGTAGATTTGGGACCGAGACTAACTATGGCTACACCTTC. It codes for CASSRFGTETNYGYTF.